Following are 11 T cell receptor beta chains from one sample sequenced in a study of blood T cell repertoires in COVID-19 (TCRdb year 2020). Library construction relied on the immunoSEQ multiplex PCR assay. TCRdb obtained this table from immuneACCESS and retained in-frame rearrangements with V and J assigned. These tables miss some clones; where compared with another copy, unresolved V genes account for less than half of the shortfall, and the remainder is unexplained. The sample table records 90,000 or so clones; more than 70% of these occur just once. Of the sample, 15% to 20% falls within the top ten clones. Source material: peripheral blood. The receptors were gathered from a human donor in a cohort sampled during active COVID-19.

The J gene is TRBJ2-2, the V gene TRBV19; 9 bases line up with TRBD1. The CDR3 runs 15 residues. The trim removed 3 bases at V and 3 bases at J, leaving 2 bases unmatched. The germline V gene has CDR1 LNHDA and CDR2 SQIVND (reference sequence). This CDR3 is CASSIRTGDTGELFF. The CDR3 DNA reads as TGTGCCAGTAGTATTCGGACAGGGGACACCGGGGAGCTGTTTTTT.

This clone was detected only once. The chain uses TRBV6-5 and TRBJ1-6; 7 positions match TRBD1. Trimming at V came to 1 base and at J to 7 bases, leaving 4 bases not matched to a gene. There are 15 residues in the CDR3. Germline lookup yields CDR1 MNHEY and CDR2 SVGAGI. CDR3 loop: CASSYYGTVNSPLHF. CDR3 coding DNA: TGTGCCAGCAGTTACTACGGGACAGTAAATTCACCCCTCCACTTT.

The chain joins TRBV5-4 to TRBJ1-1, with TRBD1 as a possible D gene (5 bases). The CDR3 length is 15 residues. From germline, CDR1 is SGHNT and CDR2 YYREEE (reference sequence). V was cut by 4 bases and J by 1 base, with 14 bases left in between. CDR3 sequence (DNA): TGTGCCAGCAGCCCCAGGGTTGGGGAGAACACTGAAGCTTTCTTT. It encodes CASSPRVGENTEAFF.

V is TRBV3-1 (or the pseudogene TRBV3-2) and J is TRBJ2-7; maybe TRBD1 (5 bases). The CDR3 is 15 amino acids. Germline-derived CDR1 and CDR2 are LGHDT and YNNKEL (reference sequence). The V end was cut by 0 bases, the J end by 0 bases, with 9 bases between. CDR3 in amino acids: CASSQDHRSSYEQYF. CDR3 nucleotides: TGTGCCAGCAGCCAAGACCACAGGAGCTCCTACGAGCAGTACTTC.

V gene TRBV18 combines with J gene TRBJ2-1; D uncertain. This CDR3 is 14 amino acids long. V was cut by 2 bases and J by 9 bases, with 14 bases left in between. CDR1 KGHSH and CDR2 LQKENI come from the germline V gene. DNA for the CDR3: TGTGCCAGCTCACCATTCCTGGGCGTGGGTGAGCAGTTCTTC. Its translation: CASSPFLGVGEQFF.

This sequence joins TRBV7-9 and TRBJ1-1; a weak D match, TRBD1 (5 bases). Trimming shortened V by 2 bases and J by 5 bases, and 12 bases separated the two germline ends. This CDR3 is 14 amino acids long. Germline loops: CDR1 SEHNR, CDR2 FQNEAQ (reference sequence). The CDR3 loop reads CASSLRGAGTEAFF. Written as DNA, the CDR3 is TGTGCCAGCAGCTTAAGAGGGGCGGGAACTGAAGCTTTCTTT.

The rearrangement uses TRBV7-9 and TRBJ2-1; tentatively, D is TRBD2 (6 bases). V lost 10 bases to trimming and J lost 10 bases, with 14 bases between them. Germline values: CDR1 SEHNR, CDR2 FQNEAQ (reference sequence). The CDR3 sequence is 11 residues long. CDR3 coding DNA: TGTGCCACCCAGAGAGGGAGGGAGCAGTTCTTC. Residues: CATQRGREQFF.

This clone was seen just once. The gene calls are TRBV5-4 and TRBJ2-5; TRBD1 agrees at 7 bases. Germline V lookup: CDR1 SGHNT, CDR2 YYREEE (reference sequence). After removal of 0 bases from V and 4 bases from J, the junction contained 3 bases not matched to a gene. The CDR3 has 14 residues. DNA for the CDR3: TGTGCCAGCAGCTTGGCAGGGGGTGGAGAGACCCAGTACTTC. This codes for CASSLAGGGETQYF.

This chain links TRBV6-2 or TRBV6-3 with TRBJ2-5; 7 nucleotides line up with TRBD1. Trimming cost V 2 bases and J 2 bases; bases outside gene matches: 11. This CDR3 region has 17 residues. Germline assignment: CDR1 MNHEY and CDR2 SVGEGT. The CDR3 DNA is TGTGCCAGCAGTTACCGGAGACAGGGTGAAAAACAAGAGACCCAGTACTTC. Its translation is CASSYRRQGEKQETQYF.

CDR3 residues: CASSLGAGVRETQYF. The DNA for the CDR3 is TGTGCCAGCAGCTTAGGAGCGGGGGTCAGAGAGACCCAGTACTTC. This chain connects TRBV7-9 to TRBJ2-5, with 8 bases matching TRBD2. Germline values: CDR1 SEHNR, CDR2 FQNEAQ (reference sequence). The CDR3 runs to 15 residues. V dropped 1 base and J dropped 4; count of bases not matched to a gene: 5.

The CDR3, as DNA: TGTGCCAGCTCACCTAAAAACTTACAGGGGGCAGTCGGGTACGAGCAGTACTTC. This codes for CASSPKNLQGAVGYEQYF. The V gene is TRBV18, the J gene TRBJ2-7; TRBD1 matches at 9 bases. V was clipped by 3 bases and J by 4 bases; unmatched bases: 16. The CDR3 sequence is 18 residues long. CDR1 and CDR2 (germline): KGHSH, LQKENI.